The 10 T cell receptor beta chains listed next were all sequenced from one sample in a study of T cell changes during pregnancy in multiple sclerosis. Some clones are missing from TCRdb's copy, which holds only in-frame ones; the method was immunoSEQ multiplex PCR. Among tens of thousands of clones listed, 85% to 95% were seen once. The material was peripheral blood, obtained in the third trimester of pregnancy. Receptor source: a female donor in good health, enrolled as a control in a pregnancy study.

The chain recombines TRBV9 with TRBJ2-7; 11 positions agree with TRBD2. CDR1 and CDR2 from the germline V gene are SGDLS and YYNGEE. This CDR3 contains 16 residues. Trimming took 0 bases from V and 0 from J; bases not matched to a gene: 2. Here the CDR3 DNA reads TGTGCCAGCAGCGTAGGCGGGACTAGCGGCTCCTACGAGCAGTACTTC. Amino acids: CASSVGGTSGSYEQYF.

The CDR3 nucleotides are TGTGCCAGCTCACCAGGGACAGGGTTTTATCAGCCCCAGCATTTT. It yields the protein CASSPGTGFYQPQHF. This chain connects TRBV18 to TRBJ1-5; 9 bases align to TRBD1. V trimming: 2 bases; J trimming: 5 bases; junction bases outside the gene matches: 4. This CDR3 region has 15 residues. Germline V gene lookup returns CDR1 KGHSH and CDR2 LQKENI.

J is TRBJ1-1 and V is TRBV7-8; D is unclear. The CDR3 is made up of 12 amino acids. The ends were cut back, 5 bases at V and 6 bases at J, with 10 bases in the middle. Germline V lookup: CDR1 SGHVS, CDR2 FQNEAQ. The CDR3 loop is CASSHIDAEAFF. In DNA form, the CDR3 reads TGTGCCAGCAGCCACATCGATGCTGAAGCTTTCTTT.

This clone was observed once. The chain combines TRBV21-1 with TRBJ1-1; TRBD1 is the table's D call and was not checked against the DNA. TRBV21-1 is a recognized pseudogene. CDR3 size: 13 residues. The CDR3 is CASLGQGARGAFF. The CDR3 nucleotides read TGTGCCAGCCTGGGGCAGGGGGCGCGGGGGGCTTTCTTT.

Of note for this clone: One junction end disagrees with the germline gene, perhaps due to a read error. V gene TRBV5-1 combines with J gene TRBJ1-2; 8 nucleotides agree with TRBD1. Germline CDR1 reads SGHRS; CDR2 reads YFSETQ. This CDR3 region has 12 residues. This chain's CDR3 is CASSRTGFRIWF. In DNA, the CDR3 is TGCGCCAGCAGCCGGACAGGGTTCCGCATATGGTTC.

The V gene is TRBV19, the J gene TRBJ1-2; D call uncertain. This CDR3 spans 15 amino acids. V lost 7 bases and J 0 bases, leaving 15 bases between the germline ends. Per germline, CDR1 LNHDA and CDR2 SQIVND (reference sequence). The CDR3 region is CASIRSTAPNYGYTF. DNA of the CDR3: TGTGCCAGTATTAGATCTACTGCCCCTAACTATGGCTACACCTTC.

The chain links TRBV6-4 to TRBJ2-7, with D maybe TRBD1 (6 bases). The germline V and J ends were trimmed by 0 bases and 1 base, with 13 bases remaining between them. The CDR3 has 16 amino acids. CDR1 MRHNA and CDR2 SNTAGT come from the germline V gene. The CDR3 protein is CASSDSKGVRSYEQYF. The CDR3 DNA is TGTGCCAGCAGTGACTCCAAGGGGGTAAGGTCCTACGAGCAGTACTTC.

This clone was counted once. CDR3 DNA: TGTGCCAGCTCGCTTCTCGACAGGGTGAATGGCTACACCTTC. Translated, it gives CASSLLDRVNGYTF. V and J are TRBV18 and TRBJ1-2; 7 nucleotides match TRBD1. V lost 6 bases to trimming and J lost 6 bases; unmatched junction nucleotides: 10. From germline, CDR1 is KGHSH and CDR2 LQKENI. This CDR3 has 14 residues.

The chain uses TRBV11-2 and TRBJ2-7; 9 nucleotides match TRBD2. CDR3 length equals 16 residues. Germline V gene sequence: CDR1 SGHAT, CDR2 FQNNGV. With V trimmed by 5 bases and J by 7 bases, 15 bases remained unmatched. In DNA, the CDR3 is TGTGCCAGCAGCCCCCCTTCGGCGGGGGGGCCGTGGGAGCAGTACTTC. This sequence encodes CASSPPSAGGPWEQYF.

The chain combines TRBV5-4 with TRBJ2-7; TRBD2 aligns across 8 bases. This CDR3 has 15 amino acids. Germline lookup yields CDR1 SGHNT and CDR2 YYREEE (reference sequence). V shed 2 bases, J shed 6 bases, and the junction held 10 bases outside the gene matches. CDR3: CASSFGTSGRGEQYF. CDR3 nucleotides: TGTGCCAGCAGCTTTGGGACTAGTGGACGGGGCGAGCAGTACTTC.